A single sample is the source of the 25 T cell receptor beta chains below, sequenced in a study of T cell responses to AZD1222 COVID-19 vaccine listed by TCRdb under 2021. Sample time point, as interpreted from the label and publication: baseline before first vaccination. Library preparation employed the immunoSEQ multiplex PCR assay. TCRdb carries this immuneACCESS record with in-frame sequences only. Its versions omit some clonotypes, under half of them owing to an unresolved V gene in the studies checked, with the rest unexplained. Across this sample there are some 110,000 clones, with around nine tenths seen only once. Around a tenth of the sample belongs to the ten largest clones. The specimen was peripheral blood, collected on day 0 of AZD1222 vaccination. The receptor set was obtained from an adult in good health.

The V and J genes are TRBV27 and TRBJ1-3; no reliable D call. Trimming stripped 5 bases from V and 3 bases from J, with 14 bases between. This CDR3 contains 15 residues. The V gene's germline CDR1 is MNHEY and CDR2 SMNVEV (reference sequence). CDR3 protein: CASSPSIRNGNTIYF. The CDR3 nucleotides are TGTGCCAGCAGTCCCTCGATCCGGAATGGAAACACCATATATTTT.

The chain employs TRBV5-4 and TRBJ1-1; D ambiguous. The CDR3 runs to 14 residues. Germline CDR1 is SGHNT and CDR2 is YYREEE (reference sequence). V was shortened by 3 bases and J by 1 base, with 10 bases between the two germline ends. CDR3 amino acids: CASSYQSANTEAFF. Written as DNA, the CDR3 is TGTGCCAGCAGCTACCAGTCTGCGAACACTGAAGCTTTCTTT.

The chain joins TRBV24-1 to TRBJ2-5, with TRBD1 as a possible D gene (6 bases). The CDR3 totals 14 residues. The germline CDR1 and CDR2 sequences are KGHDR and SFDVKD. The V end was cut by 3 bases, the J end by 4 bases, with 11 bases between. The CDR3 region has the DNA TGTGCCACCAGTGATAGGACAGTCCGAGAGACCCAGTACTTC. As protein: CATSDRTVRETQYF.

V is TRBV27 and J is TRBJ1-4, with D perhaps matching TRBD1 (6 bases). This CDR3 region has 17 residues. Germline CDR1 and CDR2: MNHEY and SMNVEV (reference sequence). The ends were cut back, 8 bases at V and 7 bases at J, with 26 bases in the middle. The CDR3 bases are TGTGCCAGCCGTCGAACGTTGAACGCGGGGGCCCCTGAAAAACTGTTTTTT. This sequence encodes CASRRTLNAGAPEKLFF.

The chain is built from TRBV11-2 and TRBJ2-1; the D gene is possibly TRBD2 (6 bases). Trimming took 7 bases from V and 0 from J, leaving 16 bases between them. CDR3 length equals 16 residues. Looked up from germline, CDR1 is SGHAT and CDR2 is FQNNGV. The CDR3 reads CASIGLLTSSYNEQFF. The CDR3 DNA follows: TGTGCCAGCATAGGACTACTAACGAGCTCCTACAATGAGCAGTTCTTC.

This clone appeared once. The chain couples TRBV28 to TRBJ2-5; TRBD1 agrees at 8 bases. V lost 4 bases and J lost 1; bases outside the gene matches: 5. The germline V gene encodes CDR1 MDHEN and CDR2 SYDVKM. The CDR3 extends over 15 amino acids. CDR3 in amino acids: CASSSGQGLQETQYF. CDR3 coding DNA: TGTGCCAGCAGTTCTGGACAGGGCCTCCAAGAGACCCAGTACTTC.

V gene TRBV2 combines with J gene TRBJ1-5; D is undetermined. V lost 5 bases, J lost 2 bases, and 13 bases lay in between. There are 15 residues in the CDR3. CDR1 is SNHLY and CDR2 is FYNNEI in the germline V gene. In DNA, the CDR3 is TGTGCCAGCAGTCAATTGACTGGGGGCAATCAGCCCCAGCATTTT. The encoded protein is CASSQLTGGNQPQHF.

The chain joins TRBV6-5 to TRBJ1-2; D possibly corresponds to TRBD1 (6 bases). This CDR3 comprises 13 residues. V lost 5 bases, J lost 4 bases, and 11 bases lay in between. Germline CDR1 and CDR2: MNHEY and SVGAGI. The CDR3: CASSPGQIYGYTF. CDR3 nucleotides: TGTGCCAGCAGTCCTGGACAGATCTATGGCTACACCTTC.

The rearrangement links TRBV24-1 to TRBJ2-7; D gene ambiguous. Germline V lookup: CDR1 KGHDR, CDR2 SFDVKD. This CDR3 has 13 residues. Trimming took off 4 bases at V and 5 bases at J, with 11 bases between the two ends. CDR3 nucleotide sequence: TGTGCCACCAGTGAGGTAGGGCGACACGAGCAGTACTTC. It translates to CATSEVGRHEQYF.

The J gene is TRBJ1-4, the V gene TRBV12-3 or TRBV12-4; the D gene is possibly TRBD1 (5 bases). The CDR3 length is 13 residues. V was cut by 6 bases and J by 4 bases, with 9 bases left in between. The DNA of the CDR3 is TGTGCCAGCAGCTGGGGGATTAATGAAAAACTGTTTTTT. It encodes CASSWGINEKLFF.

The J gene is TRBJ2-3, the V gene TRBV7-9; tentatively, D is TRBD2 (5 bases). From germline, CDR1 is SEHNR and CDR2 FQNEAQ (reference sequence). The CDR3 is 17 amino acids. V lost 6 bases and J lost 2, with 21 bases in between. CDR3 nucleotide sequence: TGTGCCAGCAGTTTACCCTTGGACTCCCCTGACACAGATACGCAGTATTTT. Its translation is CASSLPLDSPDTDTQYF.

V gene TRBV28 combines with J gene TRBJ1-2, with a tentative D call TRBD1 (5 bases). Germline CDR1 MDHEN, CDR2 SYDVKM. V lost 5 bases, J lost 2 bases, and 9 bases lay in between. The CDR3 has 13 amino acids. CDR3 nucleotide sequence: TGTGCCAGCAGTAATCAGGGAAACTATGGCTACACCTTC. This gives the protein CASSNQGNYGYTF.

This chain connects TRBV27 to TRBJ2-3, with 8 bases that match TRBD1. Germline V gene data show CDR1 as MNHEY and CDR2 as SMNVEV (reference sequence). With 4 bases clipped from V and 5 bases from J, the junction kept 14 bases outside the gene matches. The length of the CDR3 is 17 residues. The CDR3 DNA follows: TGTGCCAGCAGTTCAATCTCCCGGACAGGGCGGGGAGATACGCAGTATTTT. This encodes CASSSISRTGRGDTQYF.

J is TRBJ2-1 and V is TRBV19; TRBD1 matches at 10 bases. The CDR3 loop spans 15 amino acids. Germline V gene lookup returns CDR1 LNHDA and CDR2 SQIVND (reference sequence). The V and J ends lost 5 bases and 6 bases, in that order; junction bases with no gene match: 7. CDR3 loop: CASSSGTGDTNEQFF. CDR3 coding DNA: TGTGCCAGTAGTTCAGGGACAGGGGACACCAATGAGCAGTTCTTC.

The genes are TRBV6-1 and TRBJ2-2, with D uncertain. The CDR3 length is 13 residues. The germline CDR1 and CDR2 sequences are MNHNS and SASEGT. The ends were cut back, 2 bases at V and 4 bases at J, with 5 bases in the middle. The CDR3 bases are TGTGCCAGCAGTGAATCCGCCACCGGGGAGCTGTTTTTT. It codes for CASSESATGELFF.

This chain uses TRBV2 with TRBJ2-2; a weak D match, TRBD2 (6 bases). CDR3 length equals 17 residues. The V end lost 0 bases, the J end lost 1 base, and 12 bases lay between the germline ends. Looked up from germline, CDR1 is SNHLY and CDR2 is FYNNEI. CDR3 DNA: TGTGCCAGCAGTGAAGCCTACGGGGGACTGAACACCGGGGAGCTGTTTTTT. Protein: CASSEAYGGLNTGELFF.

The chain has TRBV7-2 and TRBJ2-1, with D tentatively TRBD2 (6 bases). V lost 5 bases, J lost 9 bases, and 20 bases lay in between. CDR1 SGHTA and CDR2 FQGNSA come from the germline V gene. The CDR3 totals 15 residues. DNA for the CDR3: TGTGCCAGCAGCCTTAGCGGAGTCCTCCCCTCTGAGCAGTTCTTC. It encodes CASSLSGVLPSEQFF.

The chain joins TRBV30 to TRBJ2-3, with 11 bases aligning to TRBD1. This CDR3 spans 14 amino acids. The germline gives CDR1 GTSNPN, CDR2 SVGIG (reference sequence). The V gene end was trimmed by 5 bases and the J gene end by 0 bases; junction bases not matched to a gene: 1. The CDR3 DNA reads TGTGCCTGGGGGACAGGGGGTAGCACAGATACGCAGTATTTT. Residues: CAWGTGGSTDTQYF.

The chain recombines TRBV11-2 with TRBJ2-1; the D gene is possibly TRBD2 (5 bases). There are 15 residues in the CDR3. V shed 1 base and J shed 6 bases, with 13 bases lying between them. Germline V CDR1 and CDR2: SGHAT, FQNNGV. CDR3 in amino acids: CASSLGRLAANEQFF. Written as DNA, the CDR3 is TGTGCCAGCAGCTTAGGGAGGCTAGCAGCCAATGAGCAGTTCTTC. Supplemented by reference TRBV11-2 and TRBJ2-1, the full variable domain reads EAGVAQSPRYKIIEKRQSVAFWCNPISGHATLYWYQQILGQGPKLLIQFQNNGVVDDSQLPKDRFSAERLKGVDSTLKIQPAKLEDSAVYLCASSLGRLAANEQFFGPGTRLTVL.

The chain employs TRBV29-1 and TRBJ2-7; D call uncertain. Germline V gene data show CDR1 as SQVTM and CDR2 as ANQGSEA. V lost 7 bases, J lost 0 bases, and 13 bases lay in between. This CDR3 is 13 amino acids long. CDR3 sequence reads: CSASHMSSYEQYF. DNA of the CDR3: TGCAGCGCGTCCCACATGAGCTCCTACGAGCAGTACTTC.

CDR3 residues: CASSAGGTSGANVLTF. The CDR3 nucleotides are TGTGCCAGCAGTGCTGGCGGAACCTCTGGGGCCAACGTCCTGACTTTC. V and J are TRBV5-5 and TRBJ2-6; D is unclear. Germline loops: CDR1 SGHKS, CDR2 YYEKEE (reference sequence). Trimming removed 5 bases from V and 0 bases from J, with 12 bases in between. The CDR3 sequence is 16 residues long. Supplemented by reference TRBV5-5 and TRBJ2-6, the full variable domain reads DAGVTQSPTHLIKTRGQQVTLRCSPISGHKSVSWYQQVLGQGPQFIFQYYEKEERGRGNFPDRFSARQFPNYSSELNVNALLLGDSALYLCASSAGGTSGANVLTFGAGSRLTVL.

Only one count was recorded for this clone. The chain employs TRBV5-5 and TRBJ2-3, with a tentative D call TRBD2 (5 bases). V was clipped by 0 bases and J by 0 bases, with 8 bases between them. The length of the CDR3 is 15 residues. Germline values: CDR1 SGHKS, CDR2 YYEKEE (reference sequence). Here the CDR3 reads CASSLVGGSTDTQYF. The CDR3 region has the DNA TGTGCCAGCAGCTTGGTGGGCGGGAGCACAGATACGCAGTATTTT.

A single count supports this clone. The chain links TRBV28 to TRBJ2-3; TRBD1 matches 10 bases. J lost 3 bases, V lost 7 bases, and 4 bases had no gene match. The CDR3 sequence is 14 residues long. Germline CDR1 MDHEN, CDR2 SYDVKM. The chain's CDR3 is CASTPGQGTDTQYF. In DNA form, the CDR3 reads TGTGCCAGCACTCCGGGACAGGGGACAGATACGCAGTATTTT.

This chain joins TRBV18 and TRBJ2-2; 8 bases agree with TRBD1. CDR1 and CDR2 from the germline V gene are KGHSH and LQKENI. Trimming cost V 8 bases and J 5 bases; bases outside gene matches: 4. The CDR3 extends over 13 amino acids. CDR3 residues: CASRQGNTGELFF. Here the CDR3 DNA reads TGTGCCAGCAGACAGGGGAATACCGGGGAGCTGTTTTTT. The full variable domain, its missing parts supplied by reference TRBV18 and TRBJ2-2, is NAGVMQNPRHLVRRRGQEARLRCSPMKGHSHVYWYRQLPEEGLKFMVYLQKENIIDESGMPKERFSAEFPKEGPSILRIQQVVRGDSAAYFCASRQGNTGELFFGEGSRLTVL.

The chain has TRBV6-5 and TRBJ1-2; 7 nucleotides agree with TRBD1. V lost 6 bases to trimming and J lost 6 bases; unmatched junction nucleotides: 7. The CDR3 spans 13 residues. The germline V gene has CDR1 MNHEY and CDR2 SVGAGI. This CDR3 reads CASRQGGYHGYTF. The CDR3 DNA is TGTGCCAGCAGACAAGGGGGCTACCATGGCTACACCTTC.